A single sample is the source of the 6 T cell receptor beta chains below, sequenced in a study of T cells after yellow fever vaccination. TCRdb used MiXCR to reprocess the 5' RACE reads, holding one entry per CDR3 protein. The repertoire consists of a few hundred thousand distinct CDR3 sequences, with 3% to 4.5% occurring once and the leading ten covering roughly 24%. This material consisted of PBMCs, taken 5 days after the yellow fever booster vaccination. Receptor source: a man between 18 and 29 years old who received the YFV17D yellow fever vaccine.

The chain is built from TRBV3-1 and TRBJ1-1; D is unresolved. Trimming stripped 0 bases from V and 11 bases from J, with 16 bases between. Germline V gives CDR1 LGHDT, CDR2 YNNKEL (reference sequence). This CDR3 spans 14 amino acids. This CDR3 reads CASSQDTVVHKAFF. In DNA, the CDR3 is TGTGCCAGCAGCCAAGATACGGTTGTTCACAAGGCTTTCTTT.

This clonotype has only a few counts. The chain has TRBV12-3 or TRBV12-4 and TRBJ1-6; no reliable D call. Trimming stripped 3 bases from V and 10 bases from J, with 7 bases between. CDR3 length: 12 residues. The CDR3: CASSFPPSPLHF. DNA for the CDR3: TGTGCCAGCAGTTTTCCTCCGTCACCCCTCCACTTT.

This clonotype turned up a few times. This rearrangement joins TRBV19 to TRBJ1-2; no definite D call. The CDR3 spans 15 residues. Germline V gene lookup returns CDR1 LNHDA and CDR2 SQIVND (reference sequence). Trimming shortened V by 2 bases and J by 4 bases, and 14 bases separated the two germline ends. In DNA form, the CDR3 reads TGTGCCAGTAGTATAATTGGCAGAGGAGCCTATGGCTACACCTTC. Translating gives CASSIIGRGAYGYTF.

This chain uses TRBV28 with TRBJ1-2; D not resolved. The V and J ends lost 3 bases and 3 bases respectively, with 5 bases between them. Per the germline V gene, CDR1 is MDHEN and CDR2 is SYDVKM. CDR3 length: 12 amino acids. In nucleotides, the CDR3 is TGTGCCAGCAGTTTCATGCACTATGGCTACACCTTC. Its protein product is CASSFMHYGYTF.

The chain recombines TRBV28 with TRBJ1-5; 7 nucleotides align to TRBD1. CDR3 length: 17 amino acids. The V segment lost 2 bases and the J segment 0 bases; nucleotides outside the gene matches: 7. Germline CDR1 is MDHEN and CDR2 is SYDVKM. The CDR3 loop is CASSLEGTAYSNQPQHF. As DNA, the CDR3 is TGTGCCAGCAGTTTAGAGGGGACAGCGTATAGCAATCAGCCCCAGCATTTT.

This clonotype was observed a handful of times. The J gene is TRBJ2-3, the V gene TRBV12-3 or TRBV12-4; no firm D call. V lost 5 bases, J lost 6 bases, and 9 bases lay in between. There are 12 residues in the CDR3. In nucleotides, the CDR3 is TGTGCCAGCAGTCCGTCGATGGATACGCAGTATTTT. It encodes CASSPSMDTQYF.